These 32 T cell receptor beta chains share one sample of origin, sequenced in a study of neurological immune-mediated disorders. TCRdb processed the 5' RACE reads anew with MiXCR; each CDR3 protein has one entry. This table has under 50,000 distinct CDR3 sequences, around 12% appearing once. The time point was: longitudinal time-point 2. The sample was PBMCs. The receptors come from a male donor with HTLV-1-associated myelopathy (HAM/TSP).

In its sample, this clonotype was seen many times. The gene calls are TRBV3-1 and TRBJ1-1; a possible D gene is TRBD1 (5 bases). The V end lost 2 bases, the J end lost 5 bases, and 9 bases lay between the germline ends. CDR1 is LGHDT and CDR2 is YNNKEL in the germline V gene (reference sequence). This CDR3 has 13 amino acids. The CDR3 reads CASSQTQETEAFF. CDR3 in DNA: TGTGCCAGCAGCCAAACACAGGAAACTGAAGCTTTCTTT. Full variable domain (outside the CDR3, taken from reference TRBV3-1 and TRBJ1-1): DTAVSQTPKYLVTQMGNDKSIKCEQNLGHDTMYWYKQDSKKFLKIMFSYNNKELIINETVPNRFSPKSPDKAHLNLHINSLELGDSAVYFCASSQTQETEAFFGQGTRLTVV.

Many counts were recorded for this clonotype. Its ends do not fully match the called genes, so a read error is possible. DNA of the CDR3: TGCAGTGCCAGAGAGGGCATCCAAGAGACCCAGTACTTC. Protein product: CSAREGIQETQYF. V usage is TRBV20-1 and J usage is TRBJ2-5; possibly TRBD2 for D (5 bases). CDR1 and CDR2 from the germline V gene are DFQATT and SNEGSKA (reference sequence). The CDR3 extends over 13 amino acids.

This clonotype was observed a few times. The V call is TRBV5-1, the J call TRBJ2-7; perhaps TRBD2 as D (6 bases). There are 13 residues in the CDR3. The germline V gene has CDR1 SGHRS and CDR2 YFSETQ. The V and J ends lost 3 bases and 3 bases respectively, with 10 bases between them. CDR3 nucleotides: TGCGCCAGCAGCTGGGGGGTTGGCTACGAGCAGTACTTC. Translation: CASSWGVGYEQYF.

This clonotype was recorded many times. V is TRBV5-1 and J is TRBJ2-5, with D possibly being TRBD1 or TRBD2 (6 bases each). Trimming pared 3 bases from V and 2 bases from J, leaving 23 bases between. Looked up from germline, CDR1 is SGHRS and CDR2 is YFSETQ. This CDR3 comprises 18 residues. For the CDR3, the DNA is TGCGCCAGCAGCTGGGGGGCACTAGCACGATCCCCGCAAGAGACCCAGTACTTC. Amino acid sequence: CASSWGALARSPQETQYF.

This clonotype occurred many times. The chain combines TRBV29-1 with TRBJ2-1; D is possibly TRBD2 (5 bases). V gave up 5 bases and J gave up 12 bases, with 23 bases separating them. Germline-derived CDR1 and CDR2 are SQVTM and ANQGSEA. This CDR3 spans 14 amino acids. CDR3 nucleotides: TGCAGCGTTATACCCACCAATAGCGTGAAAGGGCAGTTCTTC. As protein: CSVIPTNSVKGQFF.

The V and J genes are TRBV12-3 or TRBV12-4 and TRBJ2-5, with D possibly called TRBD1 or TRBD2 (5 bases each). The germline V and J ends were trimmed by 6 bases and 1 base, with 12 bases remaining between them. This CDR3 region has 14 residues. DNA for the CDR3: TGTGCCAGCAGACGGGGACCGCTCCAAGAGACCCAGTACTTC. It translates to CASRRGPLQETQYF.

To note about this clonotype: A read error may produce the germline difference seen at one junction end. This rearrangement joins TRBV5-5 to TRBJ2-1; TRBD1 matches at 10 bases. The length of the CDR3 is 13 residues. The V gene's germline CDR1 is SGHKS and CDR2 YYEKEE (reference sequence). CDR3 loop: CASSLGQGHEQSF. CDR3 DNA sequence: TGTGCCAGCAGCCTGGGACAGGGGCATGAGCAGTCCTTC.

This clonotype was seen many times. The chain recombines TRBV6-5 with TRBJ2-3; D gene unclear. The germline CDR1 and CDR2 sequences are MNHEY and SVGAGI. CDR3 length equals 12 residues. Trimming removed 2 bases at V and 8 bases at J, with 8 bases between. The CDR3 DNA is TGTGCCAGCAGTTACCGAAAGGGTACGCAGTATTTT. Translation gives CASSYRKGTQYF.

This clonotype was observed at least ten times. The V and J genes are TRBV12-3 or TRBV12-4 and TRBJ1-4, with D possibly TRBD1 on 6 matching bases. The CDR3 covers 14 residues. V dropped 5 bases and J dropped 1 base, with 8 bases sitting between them. The CDR3 region has the DNA TGTGCCAGCAGTGAGACAGGAACTAATGAAAAACTGTTTTTT. Translation: CASSETGTNEKLFF.

At least ten counts were recorded for this clonotype. The V gene is TRBV12-3 or TRBV12-4, the J gene TRBJ1-6; D remains unclear. Trimming pared 3 bases from V and 6 bases from J, leaving 9 bases between. The CDR3 loop spans 14 amino acids. CDR3 DNA: TGTGCCAGCAGTTTGGCGTTGAGTAATTCACCCCTCCACTTT. Translating gives CASSLALSNSPLHF.

This clonotype was detected many times. The chain couples TRBV7-2 to TRBJ2-2; the D gene could be TRBD1 or TRBD2 (5 bases each). The germline V gene encodes CDR1 SGHTA and CDR2 FQGNSA. The CDR3 runs to 14 residues. Trimming took off 3 bases at V and 10 bases at J, with 15 bases between the two ends. The CDR3 nucleotides are TGTGCCAGCAGCTTTATCGGGGCGGTTTCGGAGCTGTTTTTT. Translating it yields CASSFIGAVSELFF.

This clonotype was detected many times. The gene calls are TRBV7-2 and TRBJ2-7; D might be TRBD1 (6 bases). The CDR3 consists of 14 residues. V gave up 1 base and J gave up 3 bases, with 10 bases separating them. Germline V CDR1 and CDR2: SGHTA, FQGNSA. CDR3 nucleotides: TGTGCCAGCAGCTTAGGATACAGGGACTACGAGCAGTACTTC. Its protein is CASSLGYRDYEQYF.

This clonotype appeared many times. This chain links TRBV20-1 with TRBJ1-4; D uncertain. V was pared by 2 bases and J by 8 bases, with 3 bases between. The CDR3 sequence is 10 residues long. CDR1 and CDR2 (germline): DFQATT, SNEGSKA (reference sequence). This chain's CDR3 is CSARKEKLFF. The CDR3 bases are TGCAGTGCTAGAAAGGAAAAACTGTTTTTT.

Many counts were recorded for this clonotype. This rearrangement joins TRBV10-3 to TRBJ2-1; D may match TRBD1 or TRBD2 (5 bases each). Germline CDR1 is ENHRY and CDR2 is SYGVKD. This CDR3 comprises 18 residues. V lost 2 bases and J 6 bases, leaving 23 bases between the germline ends. CDR3 in DNA: TGTGCCATCAGTGAGCTTCCCCCAGAGGGGCTCCCCTCCAATGAGCAGTTCTTC. Protein product: CAISELPPEGLPSNEQFF.

This clonotype was observed at least ten times. This chain links TRBV20-1 with TRBJ2-5; TRBD2 is a possible D gene (6 bases). Per the germline V gene, CDR1 is DFQATT and CDR2 is SNEGSKA (reference sequence). The CDR3 length is 14 residues. V lost 6 bases, J lost 2 bases, and 16 bases lay in between. The CDR3 spells CSAESGTLQETQYF. Written as DNA, the CDR3 is TGCAGTGCCGAGTCCGGGACTTTACAAGAGACCCAGTACTTC.

This clonotype was observed many times. The V and J genes are TRBV20-1 and TRBJ2-3, with 9 bases lining up with TRBD1. The CDR3 length is 15 residues. J was trimmed by 4 bases and V by 6 bases; bases with no gene match: 11. CDR1 and CDR2 from the germline V gene are DFQATT and SNEGSKA (reference sequence). Here the CDR3 DNA reads TGCAGTGCCCAGCACGGGACAGGGTTGGCAGATACGCAGTATTTT. It is translated as CSAQHGTGLADTQYF.

There are many counts of this clonotype. The chain is built from TRBV30 and TRBJ1-5; D is uncertain. Deletions cut 1 base from V and 9 bases from J, with 13 bases between. The length of the CDR3 is 13 residues. The germline V gene encodes CDR1 GTSNPN and CDR2 SVGIG (reference sequence). The CDR3 DNA reads as TGTGCCTGGAGTGATGACGGCCGGGGGCCCCAGCATTTT. It specifies CAWSDDGRGPQHF.

The sample holds many counts of this clonotype. The gene calls are TRBV29-1 and TRBJ1-1; D gene uncertain. V shed 6 bases and J shed 4 bases, with 9 bases lying between them. The CDR3 runs to 11 residues. Germline CDR1 SQVTM, CDR2 ANQGSEA. CDR3 in DNA: TGCAGCGTGTTGAGGAGCACTGAAGCTTTCTTT. It translates to CSVLRSTEAFF.

This clonotype was seen ten or more times. The chain recombines TRBV3-1 with TRBJ2-7, with D maybe TRBD2 (6 bases). V was pared by 7 bases and J by 3 bases, with 19 bases between. This CDR3 has 15 amino acids. CDR1 and CDR2 from the germline V gene are LGHDT and YNNKEL (reference sequence). The CDR3 loop is CASTPGLFSYYEQYF. The CDR3, as DNA: TGTGCCAGCACCCCGGGACTTTTCTCCTACTACGAGCAGTACTTC.

The genes are TRBV4-2 and TRBJ2-3, with D unresolved. Germline CDR1 reads LGHNA; CDR2 reads YNFKEQ. This CDR3 region has 13 residues. Trimming took off 4 bases at V and 2 bases at J, with 7 bases between the two ends. In DNA form, the CDR3 reads TGTGCCAGCAGCCCCGGACCCACAGATACGCAGTATTTT. This codes for CASSPGPTDTQYF.

This clonotype was seen repeatedly, ten times or more. This chain uses TRBV4-3 with TRBJ1-6, with TRBD1 matching over 7 bases. The CDR3 contains 15 residues. Germline CDR1 and CDR2: LGHNA and YSLEER. Germline trimming cut 0 bases from V and 7 bases from J; bases unmatched to any gene: 3. CDR3 bases: TGCGCCAGCAGCCAAGATGGGACAGTGAATTCACCCCTCCACTTT. This codes for CASSQDGTVNSPLHF.

There are many counts of this clonotype. The rearrangement joins TRBV5-1 to TRBJ1-5, with D maybe TRBD1 (6 bases). V shed 2 bases and J shed 6 bases, with 12 bases lying between them. CDR3 length equals 14 residues. The V gene's germline CDR1 is SGHRS and CDR2 YFSETQ. This CDR3 is CASSFDRLSQPQHF. DNA of the CDR3: TGCGCCAGCAGCTTCGACAGGCTAAGTCAGCCCCAGCATTTT.

This clonotype was observed many times. This chain connects TRBV7-9 to TRBJ1-3; D ambiguous. The CDR3 length is 13 residues. Trimming stripped 5 bases from V and 4 bases from J, with 9 bases between. Germline V gene data show CDR1 as SEHNR and CDR2 as FQNEAQ (reference sequence). CDR3: CASSHVRGNTIYF. CDR3 DNA: TGTGCCAGCAGCCACGTGCGGGGAAACACCATATATTTT.

This clonotype has ten or more counts. The rearrangement links TRBV7-2 to TRBJ2-7, with 8 bases lining up with TRBD2. J gave up 0 bases and V 2 bases, and 3 bases lay outside the gene matches. The germline gives CDR1 SGHTA, CDR2 FQGNSA. This CDR3 comprises 15 residues. CDR3 residues: CASSLSRGVSYEQYF. The CDR3 DNA reads as TGTGCCAGCAGCTTATCGCGGGGGGTCTCCTACGAGCAGTACTTC.

With regard to this clonotype: The DNA is left out, because the CDR3 cannot be placed on it with certainty; the CDR3 is given as TCRdb lists it. The rearrangement joins TRBV4-3 to TRBJ2-1; whether TRBD2, the table's D call, matches the DNA was not checked. The CDR3 is 14 amino acids long, termini counted. Germline loops: CDR1 LGHNA, CDR2 YSLEER. The CDR3 spells CASSQVGAGAEQIF.

This clonotype showed up many times. This chain links TRBV6-5 with TRBJ2-7; D might be TRBD1 (6 bases). This CDR3 has 15 amino acids. Deletions cut 9 bases from V and 0 bases from J, with 18 bases between. The V gene's germline CDR1 is MNHEY and CDR2 SVGAGI. The CDR3 sequence is CASRHGTQSSYEQYF. The DNA of the CDR3 is TGTGCCAGTCGTCACGGGACACAGAGCTCCTACGAGCAGTACTTC.

Ten or more counts support this clonotype. This chain uses TRBV6-6 with TRBJ2-5; no definite D call. CDR1 is MNHNY and CDR2 is SVGAGI in the germline V gene (reference sequence). The CDR3 has 15 amino acids. Trimming removed 2 bases at V and 1 base at J, with 11 bases between. The CDR3 nucleotides are TGTGCCAGCAGTTACCCCGGCAGCCCCCAAGAGACCCAGTACTTC. It specifies CASSYPGSPQETQYF.

This clonotype was detected many times. The V and J genes are TRBV6-1 and TRBJ2-1; D might be TRBD2 (7 bases). Trimming shortened V by 3 bases and J by 1 base, and 19 bases separated the two germline ends. Germline CDR1 MNHNS, CDR2 SASEGT. This CDR3 region has 18 residues. The CDR3 loop reads CASSDLVGGGGSYNEQFF. The CDR3 DNA reads as TGTGCCAGCAGTGATCTTGTTGGCGGGGGCGGGTCCTACAATGAGCAGTTCTTC.

The rearrangement links TRBV6-2 or TRBV6-3 to TRBJ1-1; D is possibly TRBD1 (5 bases). Trimming took 5 bases from V and 3 from J, leaving 13 bases between them. This CDR3 has 14 residues. CDR1 is MNHEY and CDR2 is SVGEGT in the germline V gene. The CDR3 nucleotides read TGTGCCAGCAGTCACCGGGACCTCCACACTGAAGCTTTCTTT. Translating it yields CASSHRDLHTEAFF.

This clonotype was detected many times. CDR3 sequence reads: CATLEVGRGEGYTF. CDR3 DNA sequence: TGTGCCACCCTGGAAGTGGGGAGAGGAGAGGGCTACACCTTC. The chain employs TRBV27 and TRBJ1-2; D is unresolved. The CDR3 contains 14 residues. V was trimmed by 10 bases and J by 8 bases, leaving 23 bases between them. CDR1 is MNHEY, CDR2 SMNVEV, per germline (reference sequence).

There are many counts of this clonotype. The genes are TRBV20-1 and TRBJ2-3, with TRBD1 identical over 11 bases. The CDR3 is 15 residues long. V trimming: 4 bases; J trimming: 5 bases; junction bases outside the gene matches: 8. The germline gives CDR1 DFQATT, CDR2 SNEGSKA (reference sequence). The CDR3, as DNA: TGCAGTGCTAATACGGACAGGGGGCTTGGAGATACGCAGTATTTT. It specifies CSANTDRGLGDTQYF.

This clonotype was observed many times. The J gene is TRBJ2-5, the V gene TRBV7-7; D assignment may be TRBD1 or TRBD2 (5 bases each). Trimming removed 2 bases from V and 7 bases from J, with 14 bases in between. This CDR3 is 14 amino acids long. Germline V gene lookup returns CDR1 SSHAT and CDR2 FNYEAQ (reference sequence). CDR3 in amino acids: CASSLLEIGGTQYF. The CDR3, as DNA: TGTGCCAGCAGCTTACTAGAGATTGGGGGGACCCAGTACTTC.